Listed below are T cell receptor beta chains from one sample, sequenced in a study of spatial heterogeneity in lung cancer. TCRdb independently ran MiXCR on the 5' RACE reads; one entry per CDR3 protein. The sample has 95,000 to 120,000 distinct CDR3 sequences, 10% to 13% seen once. The sample in question was PBMCs, obtained at follow-up. The source is a female donor with early-stage non-small cell lung cancer. CDR3s include the opening cysteine and the closing phenylalanine or tryptophan. The order of the fields is J gene, CDR3 length, V gene, D gene, clone size, CDR3 DNA, CDR3 protein. The D gene is left open where the match is weak. Rows give clone size only sometimes, using once, few, many, or a class for an expanded clone.

>TRBJ1-5|14|TRBV5-1|NA|NA
TGCGCCAGCAGCTCTCTTGGGCCGGGGCAGCCCCAGCATTTT
CASSSLGPGQPQHF
>TRBJ2-3|17|TRBV5-4|TRBD2|many
TGTGCCAGCAGCTTGGCTCTAGCGGGAGGCCCAGAGGATACGCAGTATTTT
CASSLALAGGPEDTQYF
>TRBJ2-3|11|TRBV15|NA|few
TGTGCCACCAGCAGAGGTGATACGCAGTATTTT
CATSRGDTQYF
>TRBJ1-3|15|TRBV4-2|NA|few
TGTGCCAGCAGCCAAGTAGAGGACACTGGAAACACCATATATTTT
CASSQVEDTGNTIYF
>TRBJ1-5|13|TRBV28|NA|many
TGTGCCAGCAGAACGCTTAGCAATCAGCCCCAGCATTTT
CASRTLSNQPQHF
>TRBJ2-3|13|TRBV29-1|NA|NA
TGCAGCGTTGAAATCCATATCACAGATACGCAGTATTTT
CSVEIHITDTQYF
>TRBJ2-7|15|TRBV12-3/TRBV12-4|TRBD1|NA
TGTGCCAGCAGTTTACTCAGGGGGCTATCCGTCGAGCAGTACTTC
CASSLLRGLSVEQYF
>TRBJ1-5|13|TRBV20-1|TRBD1|many
TGCAGTGCGAGACAGGGCTACAATCAGCCCCAGCATTTT
CSARQGYNQPQHF
>TRBJ1-5|13|TRBV19|NA|NA
TGTGCCAGTAAAGGGAGGACCAATCAGCCCCAGCATTTT
CASKGRTNQPQHF
>TRBJ2-5|13|TRBV29-1|NA|few
TGCAGCGTTGTCCGGACCTCTTTTGGGACCCAGTACTTC
CSVVRTSFGTQYF
>TRBJ2-7|13|TRBV11-2|NA|NA
TGTGCCAGCAGCTTAGCTTCCCTGAACGAGCAGTACTTC
CASSLASLNEQYF
>TRBJ1-5|16|TRBV4-2|TRBD1|NA
TGTGCCAGCAGCCAAGAGGGGGGGGACAGCTATCAGCCCCAGCATTTT
CASSQEGGDSYQPQHF
>TRBJ2-3|12|TRBV29-1|NA|many
TGCAGCGTTCCGGCCCGTTCGGATACGCAGTATTTT
CSVPARSDTQYF
>TRBJ1-1|16|TRBV11-2|TRBD1|many
TGTGCCAGCAGCTGGGTCCTCCGCAGGGGGTGGACTGAAGCTTTCTTT
CASSWVLRRGWTEAFF
>TRBJ2-7|13|TRBV18|NA|NA
TGTGCCAGCTCACCTCGTCAGGGTGAGGAGCAGTACTTC
CASSPRQGEEQYF
>TRBJ2-5|14|TRBV24-1|NA|few
TGTGCCACCAGTGATTCCCTTGCCTCGGAGACCCAGTACTTC
CATSDSLASETQYF
>TRBJ2-5|15|TRBV20-1|TRBD2|few
TGCAGTGCTAGGACCCTGACTAGCGGACAAGAGACCCAGTACTTC
CSARTLTSGQETQYF
>TRBJ1-6|12|TRBV7-2|NA|NA
TGTGCCAGCAGCTTATTGCCTTCACCCCTCCACTTT
CASSLLPSPLHF
>TRBJ2-7|16|TRBV10-1|NA|few
TGCGCCAGCAGTGACACGCGGGCTGGGAGCTCCTACGAGCAGTACTTC
CASSDTRAGSSYEQYF
>TRBJ1-4|14|TRBV6-5|NA|few
TGTGCCAGCAGACATGATACGACTAATGAAAAACTGTTTTTT
CASRHDTTNEKLFF
>TRBJ2-1|15|TRBV19|TRBD1|few
TGTGCCAGTAGCTCCCCGGGACAGTCTCTCTATGAGCAGTTCTTC
CASSSPGQSLYEQFF
>TRBJ2-1|13|TRBV7-7|TRBD2|NA
TGTGCTAGCAGCTTGGCGGGAGCCAATGAGCAGTTCTTC
CASSLAGANEQFF
>TRBJ2-2|13|TRBV10-3|TRBD2|many
TGTGCCATCAGTGTAGCGGGAACCGGGGAGCTGTTTTTT
CAISVAGTGELFF
>TRBJ2-3|13|TRBV10-3|NA|NA
TGTGCCACCGGCAGGGGTGGCACAGATACGCAGTATTTT
CATGRGGTDTQYF
>TRBJ2-3|15|TRBV24-1|TRBD2|NA
TGTGCCACCAGTCTAGCGGGAGCTAGCACAGATACGCAGTATTTT
CATSLAGASTDTQYF
>TRBJ1-4|16|TRBV11-2|NA|many
TGTGCCAGCAGCTCCTACGAGCGGGGAACTAATGAAAAACTGTTTTTT
CASSSYERGTNEKLFF
>TRBJ2-4|15|TRBV10-2|NA|NA
TGCGCCAGCAGTGATACGGGAACTACCAAAAACATTCAGTACTTC
CASSDTGTTKNIQYF
>TRBJ2-7|15|TRBV19|NA|NA
TGTGCCAGTAGTAATACAGGTTCTCGCTCCTACGAGCAGTACTTC
CASSNTGSRSYEQYF
>TRBJ1-6|18|TRBV28|TRBD1|many
TGTGCCAGCAGCCCACACAGGGGGCGCTCCCCTGATAATTCACCCCTCCACTTT
CASSPHRGRSPDNSPLHF
>TRBJ1-4|12|TRBV2|NA|many
TGTGCCAGTGCACGACAGACGGAAAAACTGTTTTTT
CASARQTEKLFF
>TRBJ2-1|15|TRBV20-1|NA|NA
TGCAGTGCTAGAGATCACGGGGGCGCAGGCAATGAGCAGTTCTTC
CSARDHGGAGNEQFF
>TRBJ1-1|13|TRBV29-1|TRBD1|many
TGCAGCGTTAGGGACAGCTTGAACACTGAAGCTTTCTTT
CSVRDSLNTEAFF
>TRBJ2-5|15|TRBV28|NA|NA
TGTGCCAGCAGTTCCCCCCCATGGGGAGGCGAGACCCAGTACTTC
CASSSPPWGGETQYF
>TRBJ1-1|13|TRBV6-2/TRBV6-3|NA|many
TGTGCCAGCAGTTACGGTTTGATGGCTGAAGCTTTCTTT
CASSYGLMAEAFF
>TRBJ2-1|17|TRBV5-1|NA|few
TGCGCCAGCAGCTTGGCACCCCGGGGGAGCTCCTACAATGAGCAGTTCTTC
CASSLAPRGSSYNEQFF
>TRBJ1-4|13|TRBV5-1|NA|NA
TGCGCCAGCAGCTTCGGGAGAGGGGAAAAACTGTTTTTT
CASSFGRGEKLFF
>TRBJ2-1|15|TRBV12-3/TRBV12-4|TRBD2|NA
TGTGCCAGCAGTTTGCTAGCGGGGGGGGACAATGAGCAGTTCTTC
CASSLLAGGDNEQFF
>TRBJ2-7|14|TRBV18|TRBD1|few
TGTGCCAGCTCCCAGGGGGCCCAAAGTTACGAGCAGTACTTC
CASSQGAQSYEQYF
>TRBJ1-1|12|TRBV28|TRBD1|few
TGTGCCAGCTGGGACAGGGACACTGAAGCTTTCTTT
CASWDRDTEAFF
>TRBJ2-5|20|TRBV29-1|TRBD2|NA
TGCAGCGTTAACGACCCCCTCGCGGGAGGGATCCAAGCCCGGCAAGAGACCCAGTACTTC
CSVNDPLAGGIQARQETQYF
>TRBJ2-5|16|TRBV24-1|TRBD2|NA
TGTGCCACCAGTGACCCTGGACTAGCGGGAGAAGAGACCCAGTACTTC
CATSDPGLAGEETQYF
>TRBJ2-5|16|TRBV7-9|TRBD1|few
TGTGCCAGCAGCCATGGACAGGGAGCGGGCCAAGAGACCCAGTACTTC
CASSHGQGAGQETQYF
>TRBJ1-6|13|TRBV4-2|NA|many
TGTGCCAGCGGCCTTACCCTGAATTCACCCCTCCACTTT
CASGLTLNSPLHF
>TRBJ2-3|15|TRBV6-5|NA|NA
TGTGCCAGCAGTTACGGACGATTTTATCCAGATACGCAGTATTTT
CASSYGRFYPDTQYF
>TRBJ1-2|15|TRBV20-1|NA|few
TGCAGTGCTAGAGATGGGGAGGGGCCCAACTATGGCTACACCTTC
CSARDGEGPNYGYTF
>TRBJ2-3|18|TRBV5-1|TRBD2|NA
TGCGCCAGCAGCTTGATAAGACTAGCGACATCCAGCACAGATACGCAGTATTTT
CASSLIRLATSSTDTQYF
>TRBJ2-2|14|TRBV29-1|NA|NA
TGCAGCGCCCGGCAGGGCAAGACCTCCGGGGAGCTGTTTTTT
CSARQGKTSGELFF
>TRBJ1-3|15|TRBV5-1|NA|few
TGCGCCAGCAGCGCCCTGCCGGGGGCGGGAAACACCATATATTTT
CASSALPGAGNTIYF
>TRBJ2-6|14|TRBV28|TRBD2|few
TGTGCCAGCGGCGGGGGATCTGGGGCCAACGTCCTGACTTTC
CASGGGSGANVLTF
>TRBJ2-3|16|TRBV3-1|NA|many
TGTGCCAGCAGCCGCTTTGCGACCGGGGCGGCAGATACGCAGTATTTT
CASSRFATGAADTQYF
>TRBJ1-5|18|TRBV19|TRBD1|NA
TGTGCCAGTAGGCATGGTGGGGACAGACTTTATAGCAATCAGCCCCAGCATTTT
CASRHGGDRLYSNQPQHF
>TRBJ1-5|14|TRBV7-8|NA|NA
TGTGCCAGCAGCTTAATGACAGGCAATCAGCCCCAGCATTTT
CASSLMTGNQPQHF
>TRBJ1-5|15|TRBV27|TRBD1|NA
TGTGCCAGCAGTTTTCAAGGGACAGGGGCCCAGCCCCAGCATTTT
CASSFQGTGAQPQHF